This T cell receptor beta chain came from a study of T-cell reconstitution after alpha-beta-depleted transplantation in children. With 0 bases removed from V and 4 bases from J, the gap between germline ends came to 21 bases. The CDR3 covers 18 residues. The V gene's germline CDR1 is MNHEY and CDR2 SVGAGI. Molecular barcoding with unique molecular identifiers was used for the TCRbeta library. TCRdb recomputed calls from the PCR reads with MiXCR, one row per CDR3 protein. This table has 530,000 or so distinct CDR3 sequences, roughly 27% appearing once. The specimen was PBMCs, collected before TCRalphabeta/CD19-depleted stem cell transplant. The sequence was collected from a boy younger than two with Wiskott-Aldrich syndrome, due to receive a stem cell transplant. The chain combines TRBV6-5 with TRBJ1-1; a possible D gene is TRBD1 (5 bases). Here the CDR3 DNA reads TGTGCCAGCAGTTACTCGATACAGTGGGAAGGGGTTCGCACTGAAGCTTTCTTT. Translation: CASSYSIQWEGVRTEAFF.